These 26 T cell receptor beta chains originate from one sample sequenced in a study of cytomegalovirus exposure and HLA in healthy donors. PCR used 60 Vbeta primers and 13 Jbeta primers. Only in-frame clones appear in the TCRdb table, and some are missing; sequencing was by immunoSEQ multiplex PCR. Of about 98,000 clones listed, approximately 70% were seen once; the top ten hold 2% to 2.5%. Material for sequencing was PBMCs. Source of these receptors: a man between 50 and 59 years old in good health and CMV-seronegative.

The rearrangement joins TRBV15 to TRBJ2-4; D unresolved. V lost 6 bases, J lost 1 base, and 7 bases lay in between. The germline V gene encodes CDR1 LNHNV and CDR2 YYDKDF (reference sequence). This CDR3 is 13 amino acids long. CDR3 sequence: CATSAQAKNIQYF. The DNA of the CDR3 is TGTGCCACCAGTGCACAGGCCAAAAACATTCAGTACTTC. Drawing the rest from reference TRBV15 and TRBJ2-4, the complete variable domain is DAMVIQNPRYQVTQFGKPVTLSCSQTLNHNVMYWYQQKSSQAPKLLFHYYDKDFNNEADTPDNFQSRRPNTSFCFLDIRSPGLGDTAMYLCATSAQAKNIQYFGAGTRLSVL.

This chain joins TRBV11-2 and TRBJ2-7; 14 bases line up with TRBD2. The CDR3 is 15 amino acids. The junction had 5 bases not matched to a gene; V was cut back by 5 bases and J by 5 bases. Germline V gene sequence: CDR1 SGHAT, CDR2 FQNNGV. CDR3: CASSPGTSGSNEQYF. The CDR3 nucleotides are TGTGCCAGCAGCCCAGGGACTAGCGGGAGCAACGAGCAGTACTTC.

This chain uses TRBV18 with TRBJ1-1; possible D gene TRBD1, 5 bases. V shed 6 bases and J shed 7 bases, with 18 bases lying between them. The CDR3 consists of 14 residues. Germline CDR1 KGHSH, CDR2 LQKENI. CDR3 amino acids: CASSPGHALREAFF. CDR3 nucleotide sequence: TGTGCCAGCTCCCCAGGACACGCTTTACGTGAAGCTTTCTTT.

This chain connects TRBV5-8 to TRBJ2-2; D is possibly TRBD1 (6 bases). Trimming left V 1 base short and J 6 bases short, with 16 bases between. CDR3 length: 16 amino acids. Germline CDR1 is SGHTS and CDR2 is YDEGEE. CDR3 bases: TGTGCCAGCAGCTTGCAATGGGGGCGTATGCCCGGGGAGCTGTTTTTT. Its translation is CASSLQWGRMPGELFF.

The rearrangement joins TRBV18 to TRBJ1-1, with D tentatively TRBD1 (5 bases). The V gene lost 2 bases and the J gene lost 1 base, with 8 bases spanning the gap. The length of the CDR3 is 14 residues. Germline-derived CDR1 and CDR2 are KGHSH and LQKENI. The CDR3 sequence is CASSPNRRNTEAFF. The CDR3 DNA reads TGTGCCAGCTCACCAAACAGGAGGAACACTGAAGCTTTCTTT.

The rearrangement links TRBV19 to TRBJ2-3; 16 positions match TRBD2. V shed 1 base and J 5 bases; nucleotides not matched to a gene: 9. The germline gives CDR1 LNHDA, CDR2 SQIVND (reference sequence). The CDR3 length is 19 residues. The CDR3: CASSIAGTSGRAGRDTQYF. CDR3 coding DNA: TGTGCCAGTAGTATAGCTGGGACTAGCGGGAGGGCCGGGAGAGATACGCAGTATTTT.

This chain connects TRBV9 to TRBJ1-2; no clear D gene. The CDR3 covers 15 residues. CDR1 SGDLS and CDR2 YYNGEE come from the germline V gene. Trimming left V 2 bases short and J 0 bases short, with 11 bases between. CDR3 loop: CASSVGREANYGYTF. The CDR3 DNA reads TGTGCCAGCAGCGTGGGCCGGGAAGCTAACTATGGCTACACCTTC.

The CDR3 DNA is TGTGCCAGCAGCTTCCCGCGGGGGGGATTATCCTACAATGAGCAGTTCTTC. Protein: CASSFPRGGLSYNEQFF. V and J are TRBV13 and TRBJ2-1, with TRBD2 matching 9 bases. Trimming at V came to 3 bases and at J to 1 base, leaving 7 bases not matched to a gene. CDR1 is PRHDT and CDR2 is FYEKMQ in the germline V gene (reference sequence). CDR3 length: 17 residues.

This clone turned up a few times. This rearrangement joins TRBV29-1 to TRBJ2-1; TRBD2 matches at 7 bases. Germline CDR1 and CDR2: SQVTM and ANQGSEA. V gave up 2 bases and J gave up 13 bases; unmatched junction bases: 11. There are 13 residues in the CDR3. The CDR3 region has the DNA TGCAGCGTTGAACCCGTAACGGGGGGAGGACAGTTCTTC. Its translation is CSVEPVTGGGQFF.

To note about this clone: This CDR3 is also generated by other DNA sequences in the sample. The rearrangement uses TRBV6-6 and TRBJ1-1; TRBD1 agrees at 7 bases. J lost 5 bases, V lost 2 bases, and 5 bases had no gene match. The CDR3 consists of 14 residues. The germline CDR1 and CDR2 sequences are MNHNY and SVGAGI (reference sequence). The CDR3 spells CASSYEGARTEAFF. CDR3 nucleotide sequence: TGTGCCAGCAGTTACGAGGGGGCAAGGACTGAAGCTTTCTTT.

The chain uses TRBV7-2 and TRBJ2-5; D is unclear. With the DNA end fitting TRBJ2-7 better, the J assignment may be wrong. The V gene's germline CDR1 is SGHTA and CDR2 FQGNSA. The CDR3 has 12 residues. CDR3 DNA: TGTGCCAGCAGCTTAGGCTGGGGCGAGCAGTACTTC. Protein: CASSLGWGEQYF.

V is TRBV7-8 and J is TRBJ1-4; no clear D. V was clipped by 3 bases and J by 1 base, with 18 bases between them. The germline gives CDR1 SGHVS, CDR2 FQNEAQ. The CDR3 loop spans 18 amino acids. CDR3 protein: CASSFFTGFPQTNEKLFF. CDR3 DNA: TGTGCCAGCAGCTTTTTTACGGGTTTCCCTCAAACTAATGAAAAACTGTTTTTT. Filled out from reference TRBV7-8 and TRBJ1-4, the complete variable domain reads GAGVSQSPRYKVAKRGQDVALRCDPISGHVSLFWYQQALGQGPEFLTYFQNEAQLDKSGLPSDRFFAERPEGSVSTLKIQRTQQEDSAVYLCASSFFTGFPQTNEKLFFGSGTQLSVL.

The CDR3: CASSFLARGFYEQYF. CDR3 nucleotides: TGTGCCAGCAGCTTTTTAGCCAGAGGTTTTTACGAGCAGTACTTC. The chain links TRBV5-6 to TRBJ2-5; D gene unclear. The J call may be mistaken, given a closer DNA end match to TRBJ2-7. CDR3 length equals 15 residues. The germline V gene has CDR1 SGHDT and CDR2 YYEEEE.

The sample holds a few counts of this clone. The chain combines TRBV7-9 with TRBJ2-2; D may be TRBD1 (6 bases). Trimming removed 5 bases from V and 1 base from J, with 11 bases in between. Per the germline V gene, CDR1 is SEHNR and CDR2 is FQNEAQ (reference sequence). This CDR3 has 15 residues. The CDR3 bases are TGTGCCAGCAGCCCCCGGACAGTGAACACCGGGGAGCTGTTTTTT. Protein: CASSPRTVNTGELFF.

The chain recombines TRBV19 with TRBJ1-5; no clear D gene. From germline, CDR1 is LNHDA and CDR2 SQIVND (reference sequence). The CDR3 is 14 residues long. V gave up 8 bases and J gave up 4 bases, with 15 bases separating them. Written as DNA, the CDR3 is TGTGCCAGTCACGAACGGGGTTTGAATCAGCCCCAGCATTTT. Protein product: CASHERGLNQPQHF.

The gene calls are TRBV28 and TRBJ1-4; TRBD1 is a possible D gene (5 bases). CDR1 and CDR2 from the germline V gene are MDHEN and SYDVKM. CDR3 length: 15 residues. Deletions cut 4 bases from V and 3 bases from J, with 12 bases between. CDR3 loop: CASSSLRGPNEKLFF. CDR3 nucleotides: TGTGCCAGCAGTTCTTTAAGGGGCCCTAATGAAAAACTGTTTTTT.

This clone was seen just once. The chain combines TRBV7-9 with TRBJ1-4, with D maybe TRBD1 (6 bases). CDR1 SEHNR and CDR2 FQNEAQ come from the germline V gene (reference sequence). Trimming removed 5 bases from V and 8 bases from J, with 12 bases in between. The CDR3 totals 13 residues. The CDR3 bases are TGTGCCAGCAGCCCCGGACAGAACGAAAAACTGTTTTTT. It codes for CASSPGQNEKLFF. The full variable domain, completed using reference TRBV7-9 and TRBJ1-4, is DTGVSQNPRHKITKRGQNVTFRCDPISEHNRLYWYRQTLGQGPEFLTYFQNEAQLEKSRLLSDRFSAERPKGSFSTLEIQRTEQGDSAMYLCASSPGQNEKLFFGSGTQLSVL.

The chain combines TRBV19 with TRBJ2-2; possible D gene TRBD2, 5 bases. The germline V and J ends were trimmed by 3 bases and 1 base, with 21 bases remaining between them. CDR1 and CDR2 from the germline V gene are LNHDA and SQIVND (reference sequence). This CDR3 contains 19 residues. CDR3 coding DNA: TGTGCCAGTAGTATCGAGCAATGGAGTGAGGAGGAGAACACCGGGGAGCTGTTTTTT. It is translated as CASSIEQWSEEENTGELFF.

DNA of the CDR3: TGTGCCAGCAGCCCCACGGGTGGTAGCGGGCGCTTGAGGGTCGCCTCCTACAATGAGCAGTTCTTC. This encodes CASSPTGGSGRLRVASYNEQFF. The chain uses TRBV14 and TRBJ2-1; 7 nucleotides match TRBD2. Germline V CDR1 and CDR2: SGHDN, FVKESK. Losses at the gene ends were 4 bases for V and 0 bases for J; bases not matched to a gene: 24. This CDR3 contains 22 residues.

The chain carries TRBV30 and TRBJ1-1; D is unclear. Trimming left V 0 bases short and J 5 bases short, with 4 bases between. CDR1 is GTSNPN and CDR2 is SVGIG in the germline V gene (reference sequence). This CDR3 contains 11 residues. The chain's CDR3 is CAWSVETEAFF. The CDR3 DNA follows: TGTGCCTGGAGTGTAGAGACTGAAGCTTTCTTT.

V and J are TRBV7-9 and TRBJ1-5; no clear D. CDR1 and CDR2 from the germline V gene are SEHNR and FQNEAQ (reference sequence). V was trimmed by 10 bases and J by 3 bases, leaving 16 bases between them. The CDR3 is 14 amino acids. The CDR3 spells CATTEYSFNQPQHF. The CDR3 coding sequence is TGTGCCACCACGGAGTATTCTTTCAATCAGCCCCAGCATTTT.

This clone was observed a single time. V gene TRBV19 combines with J gene TRBJ1-4; a weak D match, TRBD1 (6 bases). Germline lookup yields CDR1 LNHDA and CDR2 SQIVND (reference sequence). The CDR3 consists of 15 residues. Trimming removed 5 bases from V and 5 bases from J, with 15 bases in between. The CDR3 DNA reads TGTGCCAGTAGTTTCCAGGGCCAGGGGAATGAAAAACTGTTTTTT. Translation: CASSFQGQGNEKLFF.

This clone occurred a few times. V is TRBV9 and J is TRBJ1-2; 11 nucleotides line up with TRBD1. This CDR3 contains 17 residues. Germline V gene lookup returns CDR1 SGDLS and CDR2 YYNGEE. The V gene end was trimmed by 0 bases and the J gene end by 4 bases; junction bases not matched to a gene: 8. CDR3 nucleotides: TGTGCCAGCAGCGTAGGGACCGGGACAGGGGGGTCCTATGGCTACACCTTC. Translation gives CASSVGTGTGGSYGYTF.

Comment on this clone: Distinct nucleotide sequences in the sample also encode this CDR3. The chain couples TRBV7-2 to TRBJ1-1; a possible D gene is TRBD1 (5 bases). Germline V lookup: CDR1 SGHTA, CDR2 FQGNSA. The CDR3 has 13 residues. Trimming took 3 bases from V and 1 from J, leaving 6 bases between them. The DNA of the CDR3 is TGTGCCAGCAGCTTCCAGGGGAACACTGAAGCTTTCTTT. Translating it yields CASSFQGNTEAFF.

The chain links TRBV29-1 to TRBJ1-1, with D tentatively TRBD1 (5 bases). This CDR3 contains 10 residues. With 7 bases removed from V and 7 bases from J, the gap between germline ends came to 10 bases. The germline gives CDR1 SQVTM, CDR2 ANQGSEA. CDR3: CSAATVEAFF. The CDR3 nucleotides read TGCAGCGCCGCGACAGTTGAAGCTTTCTTT.

The rearrangement joins TRBV28 to TRBJ1-4, with 7 bases identical to TRBD1. V lost 6 bases, J lost 5 bases, and 6 bases stayed unmatched. Germline loops: CDR1 MDHEN, CDR2 SYDVKM. The CDR3 is 14 residues long. The DNA for the CDR3 is TGTGCCAGCAGCCCAGGGGGTCACAATGAAAAACTGTTTTTT. It is translated as CASSPGGHNEKLFF.